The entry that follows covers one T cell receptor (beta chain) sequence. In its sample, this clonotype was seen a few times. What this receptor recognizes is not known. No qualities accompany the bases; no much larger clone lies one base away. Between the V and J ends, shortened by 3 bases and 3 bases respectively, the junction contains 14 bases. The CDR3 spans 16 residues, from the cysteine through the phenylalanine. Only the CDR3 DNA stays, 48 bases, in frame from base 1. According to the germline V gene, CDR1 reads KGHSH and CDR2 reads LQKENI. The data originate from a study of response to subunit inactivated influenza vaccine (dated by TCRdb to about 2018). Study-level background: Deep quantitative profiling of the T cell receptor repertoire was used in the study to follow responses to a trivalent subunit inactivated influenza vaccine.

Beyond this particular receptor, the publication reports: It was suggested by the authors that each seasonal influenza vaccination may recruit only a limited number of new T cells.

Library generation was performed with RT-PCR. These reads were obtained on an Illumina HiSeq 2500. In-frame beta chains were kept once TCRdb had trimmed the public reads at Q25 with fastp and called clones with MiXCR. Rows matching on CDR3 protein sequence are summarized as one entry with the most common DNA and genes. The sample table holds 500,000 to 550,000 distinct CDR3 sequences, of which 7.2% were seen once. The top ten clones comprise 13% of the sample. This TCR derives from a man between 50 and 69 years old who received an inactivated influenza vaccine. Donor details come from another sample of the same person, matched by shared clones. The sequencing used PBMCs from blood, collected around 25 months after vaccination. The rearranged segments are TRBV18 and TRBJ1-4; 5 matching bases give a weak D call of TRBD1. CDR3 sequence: CASSPTRQSANEKLFF. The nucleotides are TGTGCCAGCTCACCTACACGACAGTCAGCTAATGAAAAACTGTTTTTT.